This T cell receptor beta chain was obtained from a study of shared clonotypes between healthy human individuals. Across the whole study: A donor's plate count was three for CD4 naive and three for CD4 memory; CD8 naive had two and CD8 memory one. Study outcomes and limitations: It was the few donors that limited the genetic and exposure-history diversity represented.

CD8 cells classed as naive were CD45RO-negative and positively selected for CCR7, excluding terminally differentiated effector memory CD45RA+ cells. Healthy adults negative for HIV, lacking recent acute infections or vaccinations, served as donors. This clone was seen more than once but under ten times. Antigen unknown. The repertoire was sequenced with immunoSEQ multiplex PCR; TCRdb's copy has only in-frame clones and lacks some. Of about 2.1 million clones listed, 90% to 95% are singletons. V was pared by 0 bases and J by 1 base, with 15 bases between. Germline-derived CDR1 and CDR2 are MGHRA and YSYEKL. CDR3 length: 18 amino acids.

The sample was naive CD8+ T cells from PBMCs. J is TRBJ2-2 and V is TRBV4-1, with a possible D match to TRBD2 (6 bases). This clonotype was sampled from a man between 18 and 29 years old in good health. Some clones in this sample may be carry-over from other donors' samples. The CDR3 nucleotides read TGCGCCAGCAGCCAAGATCGGGGTTTAGCGGTGAACACCGGGGAGCTGTTTTTT. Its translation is CASSQDRGLAVNTGELFF.